A single sample is the source of the 21 T cell receptor beta chains below, sequenced in a study of blood T cell repertoires in COVID-19. Clones were sequenced by immunoSEQ multiplex PCR, and TCRdb holds only the in-frame ones, with some missing. The repertoire holds some 220,000 clones, with around 80% as singletons. The sequenced sample was peripheral blood. All receptors come from a woman between 65 and 79 years old with acute or convalescent COVID-19.

This chain joins TRBV6-5 and TRBJ1-3, with D tentatively TRBD1 (5 bases). Germline loops: CDR1 MNHEY, CDR2 SVGAGI. The length of the CDR3 is 15 residues. Trimming stripped 6 bases from V and 0 bases from J, with 12 bases between. In nucleotides, the CDR3 is TGTGCCAGCAGGATGCAGGGAAACTCTGGAAACACCATATATTTT. Its translation is CASRMQGNSGNTIYF.

There are a few counts of this clone. J is TRBJ1-2 and V is TRBV19; D is unclear. Looked up from germline, CDR1 is LNHDA and CDR2 is SQIVND (reference sequence). This CDR3 region has 15 residues. V lost 5 bases and J lost 8, with 21 bases in between. The CDR3 loop reads CASSFPGVAREGYTF. In DNA form, the CDR3 reads TGTGCCAGTAGTTTCCCCGGGGTCGCTCGGGAGGGCTACACCTTC.

The chain employs TRBV28 and TRBJ1-5, with TRBD1 matching 9 bases. This CDR3 contains 17 residues. The V gene's germline CDR1 is MDHEN and CDR2 SYDVKM. The J segment lost 6 bases and the V segment lost 5 bases, leaving 14 bases of the junction unmatched. This chain's CDR3 is CASSLTGGAGAGQPQHF. In DNA form, the CDR3 reads TGTGCCAGCAGTCTCACAGGGGGCGCGGGAGCAGGTCAGCCCCAGCATTTT.

This CDR3 reads CASSLIWGQGFEQYF. The CDR3 nucleotides read TGTGCCAGCAGCTTAATATGGGGACAGGGGTTCGAGCAGTACTTC. V and J are TRBV7-2 and TRBJ2-7; 10 bases map to TRBD1. This CDR3 has 15 amino acids. Per the germline V gene, CDR1 is SGHTA and CDR2 is FQGNSA. V dropped 2 bases and J dropped 6; count of bases not matched to a gene: 7.

V is TRBV2 and J is TRBJ1-5; possible D gene TRBD1, 5 bases. The CDR3 length is 16 residues. The germline V gene has CDR1 SNHLY and CDR2 FYNNEI. V was shortened by 6 bases and J by 6 bases, with 21 bases between the two germline ends. The CDR3 DNA follows: TGTGCCAGCAGGAAGGGAGGGGTGGGGGATGGTCAGCCCCAGCATTTT. Translation gives CASRKGGVGDGQPQHF.

The V call is TRBV18, the J call TRBJ1-6; D is possibly TRBD1 (5 bases). The CDR3 loop spans 15 amino acids. Between the trimmed V and J ends, which lost 5 bases and 7 bases, there was a span of 15 bases. Per the germline V gene, CDR1 is KGHSH and CDR2 is LQKENI. This chain's CDR3 is CASSESRVPNSPLHF. DNA of the CDR3: TGTGCCAGCTCAGAATCCAGGGTCCCCAATTCACCCCTCCACTTT. Using reference TRBV18 and TRBJ1-6 for the parts outside the CDR3, the full variable domain is NAGVMQNPRHLVRRRGQEARLRCSPMKGHSHVYWYRQLPEEGLKFMVYLQKENIIDESGMPKERFSAEFPKEGPSILRIQQVVRGDSAAYFCASSESRVPNSPLHFGNGTRLTVT.

The chain links TRBV10-2 to TRBJ2-7; 9 bases are a match to TRBD2. V dropped 5 bases and J dropped 3; count of bases not matched to a gene: 8. The CDR3 is 15 amino acids. CDR1 is WSHSY, CDR2 SAAADI, per germline. For the CDR3, the DNA is TGCGCCAGCAGTCTTGGTAGCGGGGGACTCTACGAGCAGTACTTC. This codes for CASSLGSGGLYEQYF.

This clone was observed a handful of times. CDR3 amino acids: CASSWTGKYEQYF. DNA for the CDR3: TGTGCCAGCAGCTGGACAGGGAAATACGAGCAGTACTTC. This chain joins TRBV5-6 and TRBJ2-7; 8 bases fit TRBD1. Germline V gene data show CDR1 as SGHDT and CDR2 as YYEEEE. The CDR3 spans 13 residues. Germline trimming cut 3 bases from V and 4 bases from J; bases unmatched to any gene: 3.

For this clone: The identical CDR3 is also encoded by other nucleotide sequences in the sample. The chain uses TRBV18 and TRBJ2-4; 7 bases fit TRBD1. V dropped 0 bases and J dropped 0; count of bases not matched to a gene: 2. Germline V gene lookup returns CDR1 KGHSH and CDR2 LQKENI. The CDR3 contains 16 residues. The CDR3: CASSPPTGLAKNIQYF. The CDR3 DNA is TGTGCCAGCTCACCACCGACAGGGCTAGCCAAAAACATTCAGTACTTC.

The rearrangement joins TRBV7-6 to TRBJ2-3, with D perhaps matching TRBD1 (5 bases). CDR3 size: 13 residues. V was trimmed by 3 bases and J by 4 bases, leaving 8 bases between them. The V gene's germline CDR1 is SGHVS and CDR2 FNYEAQ. For the CDR3, the DNA is TGTGCCAGCAGCTTCAGGGCAGCAGATACGCAGTATTTT. This gives the protein CASSFRAADTQYF. Together with reference TRBV7-6 and TRBJ2-3, the CDR3 gives the full variable domain: GAGVSQSPRYKVTKRGQDVALRCDPISGHVSLYWYRQALGQGPEFLTYFNYEAQQDKSGLPNDRFSAERPEGSISTLTIQRTEQRDSAMYRCASSFRAADTQYFGPGTRLTVL.

This chain joins TRBV5-1 and TRBJ2-2, with TRBD1 matching 8 bases. Trimming at V came to 6 bases and at J to 1 base, leaving 5 bases not matched to a gene. The CDR3 contains 15 residues. Germline-derived CDR1 and CDR2 are SGHRS and YFSETQ. The CDR3 DNA sequence: TGCGCCAGCACCCCGGACAGGGTGAACACCGGGGAGCTGTTTTTT. Translating it yields CASTPDRVNTGELFF.

As regards this clone: Mismatch with germline at one junction end may stem from a read error. The sample contains more than one DNA sequence encoding this CDR3. This rearrangement joins TRBV2 to TRBJ2-5, with 8 positions matching TRBD1. The CDR3 has 14 amino acids. The germline gives CDR1 SNHLY, CDR2 FYNNEI. Written as DNA, the CDR3 is TGTGCCAGCAGTGAATACGGACAGGGAGAGACTCAGTACTTC. This sequence encodes CASSEYGQGETQYF.

The chain is built from TRBV5-5 and TRBJ2-7; 11 bases agree with TRBD1. Looked up from germline, CDR1 is SGHKS and CDR2 is YYEKEE (reference sequence). V lost 4 bases and J lost 7; bases outside the gene matches: 7. The CDR3 contains 14 residues. The chain's CDR3 is CASSPGQGAREQYF. The CDR3 DNA sequence: TGTGCCAGCAGCCCAGGACAGGGGGCGCGGGAGCAGTACTTC.

J is TRBJ1-5 and V is TRBV24-1, with D uncertain. The ends were cut back, 2 bases at V and 7 bases at J, with 14 bases in the middle. Germline CDR1 KGHDR, CDR2 SFDVKD. This CDR3 is built from 15 residues. Here the CDR3 reads CATSDSRGVWQPQHF. The CDR3 DNA sequence: TGTGCCACCAGTGATTCTCGAGGAGTTTGGCAGCCCCAGCATTTT.

The rearrangement joins TRBV7-6 to TRBJ2-5; possible D gene TRBD2, 6 bases. There are 16 residues in the CDR3. Germline CDR1 reads SGHVS; CDR2 reads FNYEAQ. V gave up 5 bases and J gave up 2 bases, with 18 bases separating them. This CDR3 is CASSLRLTGLQETQYF. The CDR3, as DNA: TGTGCCAGCAGCCTCCGACTTACGGGACTTCAAGAGACCCAGTACTTC.

This clone occurred once. The rearrangement uses TRBV6-4 and TRBJ1-5, with TRBD1 matching over 9 bases. With 0 bases clipped from V and 4 bases from J, the junction kept 4 bases outside the gene matches. CDR1 is MRHNA and CDR2 is SNTAGT in the germline V gene. This CDR3 has 16 amino acids. CDR3 protein: CASSDSGDRVNQPQHF. CDR3 nucleotide sequence: TGTGCCAGCAGTGACTCGGGGGACAGGGTAAATCAGCCCCAGCATTTT.

This clone was picked up one time. J is TRBJ2-5 and V is TRBV15; D may be TRBD1 (6 bases). Between the trimmed V and J ends, which lost 0 bases and 6 bases, there was a span of 14 bases. The length of the CDR3 is 15 residues. Per the germline V gene, CDR1 is LNHNV and CDR2 is YYDKDF (reference sequence). CDR3 residues: CATSRDDTRGQTQYF. CDR3 nucleotide sequence: TGTGCCACCAGCAGAGATGATACCAGGGGACAGACCCAGTACTTC.

The table lists this clone with a few counts. The V and J genes are TRBV6-2 or TRBV6-3 and TRBJ2-5; D not certain. Deletions cut 5 bases from V and 5 bases from J, with 9 bases between. The CDR3 runs 12 residues. Germline V gives CDR1 MNHEY, CDR2 SVGEGT. In DNA, the CDR3 is TGTGCCAGCAGTGCGACCGGGGAGACCCAGTACTTC. This encodes CASSATGETQYF.

This chain links TRBV19 with TRBJ1-1; D gene uncertain. Germline V gene sequence: CDR1 LNHDA, CDR2 SQIVND (reference sequence). Trimming removed 4 bases at V and 0 bases at J, with 6 bases between. The CDR3 is made up of 13 amino acids. Here the CDR3 reads CASSTQMNTEAFF. CDR3 bases: TGTGCCAGTAGTACACAGATGAACACTGAAGCTTTCTTT.

V and J are TRBV7-2 and TRBJ1-1, with a weak D call TRBD1 (6 bases). Germline lookup yields CDR1 SGHTA and CDR2 FQGNSA. Trimming took off 5 bases at V and 6 bases at J, with 16 bases between the two ends. The CDR3 runs to 14 residues. CDR3 loop: CASSLRSPGAEAFF. The CDR3 DNA is TGTGCCAGCAGCCTACGAAGCCCAGGGGCTGAAGCTTTCTTT.

This sequence joins TRBV30 and TRBJ1-1, with D tentatively TRBD1 (5 bases). Germline CDR1 reads GTSNPN; CDR2 reads SVGIG (reference sequence). CDR3 length equals 15 residues. Trimming shortened V by 1 base and J by 2 bases, and 14 bases separated the two germline ends. The CDR3 coding sequence is TGTGCCTGGAGTGCTCAGGGAAGTCCAAACACTGAAGCTTTCTTT. Translation: CAWSAQGSPNTEAFF.